The subject of this entry is one T cell receptor beta chain. The germline V gene has CDR1 SGHDT and CDR2 YYEEEE. This CDR3 has 14 residues. V was clipped by 6 bases and J by 2 bases; unmatched bases: 7. Measured with immunoSEQ multiplex PCR; TCRdb has only the in-frame clones, and not every one. The sample contains under 250,000 clones, around 89% of which appear only once. This record comes from a study of blood T cell repertoires in COVID-19. Seattle's enrolled individuals joined amid active infection and were then monitored longitudinally. The TCR was taken from a woman aged 30 to 39 with COVID-19, enrolled during active disease. Sequencing was carried out using peripheral blood. J is TRBJ2-7 and V is TRBV5-6, with 8 bases matching TRBD2. The CDR3 DNA reads TGTGCCAGCACCATAGCGGGAAAAACCTACGAGCAGTACGTC. Translation gives CASTIAGKTYEQYV.